What follows are 14 T cell receptor beta chains derived from one specimen sequenced in a study of cytomegalovirus exposure and HLA in healthy donors. Primers for the PCR totalled 60 Vbeta and 13 Jbeta. Assay: immunoSEQ multiplex PCR; the TCRdb copy retains only in-frame clones and omits some. In the table there are about 120,000 clones, 7% to 9.5% of which are singletons. The sample comprised PBMCs. Receptor source: a woman in her thirties or forties in good health and CMV-seropositive.

This clone was counted a few times. V and J are TRBV7-2 and TRBJ2-3; TRBD1 agrees at 10 bases. Germline V lookup: CDR1 SGHTA, CDR2 FQGNSA. The CDR3 has 14 residues. With 6 bases clipped from V and 6 bases from J, the junction kept 6 bases outside the gene matches. CDR3 protein: CASSSGTGADTQYF. The CDR3 DNA sequence: TGTGCCAGCAGTTCCGGGACAGGGGCCGATACGCAGTATTTT.

This clone has a handful of counts. The chain couples TRBV18 to TRBJ2-7; possibly TRBD2 for D (7 bases). Looked up from germline, CDR1 is KGHSH and CDR2 is LQKENI. The CDR3 consists of 12 residues. V was clipped by 3 bases and J by 6 bases, with 9 bases between them. The CDR3 is CASSPGGREQYF. The CDR3 coding sequence is TGTGCCAGCTCACCGGGGGGGCGCGAGCAGTACTTC.

Remarks on this clone: Sequence at one end of the junction differs from germline and may be a read error. The rearrangement joins TRBV6-5 to TRBJ1-2, with 7 bases lining up with TRBD1. The CDR3 runs to 14 residues. Germline CDR1 MNHEY, CDR2 SVGAGI. CDR3 region: CASGYVRGAYGYTF. The CDR3 DNA reads as TGTGCCAGCGGTTACGTCAGGGGGGCCTATGGCTACACCTTC.

The chain links TRBV19 to TRBJ1-6; D perhaps matches TRBD1 (5 bases). The CDR3 consists of 14 residues. V was trimmed by 7 bases and J by 9 bases, leaving 16 bases between them. Germline assignment: CDR1 LNHDA and CDR2 SQIVND (reference sequence). CDR3 bases: TGTGCCAGTACCCCAGGGCAGGGCACTTCACCCCTCCACTTT. Translation: CASTPGQGTSPLHF. The whole variable domain, remainder taken from reference TRBV19 and TRBJ1-6, is DGGITQSPKYLFRKEGQNVTLSCEQNLNHDAMYWYRQDPGQGLRLIYYSQIVNDFQKGDIAEGYSVSREKKESFPLTVTSAQKNPTAFYLCASTPGQGTSPLHFGNGTRLTVT.

DNA for the CDR3: TGTGCCAGCAGCCACTCCAGGGTAGTTAACGGTGAAGCTTTCTTT. Its protein product is CASSHSRVVNGEAFF. The chain carries TRBV9 and TRBJ1-1, with a weak D call TRBD1 (5 bases). The CDR3 extends over 15 amino acids. Per the germline V gene, CDR1 is SGDLS and CDR2 is YYNGEE. The V gene lost 4 bases and the J gene lost 7 bases, with 20 bases spanning the gap.

This clone was picked up a small number of times. The chain joins TRBV18 to TRBJ2-6, with 12 nucleotides matching TRBD1. The CDR3 length is 17 residues. Germline values: CDR1 KGHSH, CDR2 LQKENI. Trimming removed 3 bases from V and 4 bases from J; junction bases left unmatched: 4. In nucleotides, the CDR3 is TGTGCCAGCTCACCGGGACAGGGGGCTAGAGGGGCCAACGTCCTGACTTTC. Translating it yields CASSPGQGARGANVLTF.

V usage is TRBV2 and J usage is TRBJ1-1; 8 positions match TRBD1. This CDR3 is 13 amino acids long. Germline loops: CDR1 SNHLY, CDR2 FYNNEI. V gave up 7 bases and J gave up 1 base; unmatched junction bases: 2. CDR3 sequence reads: CASMGQANTEAFF. Written as DNA, the CDR3 is TGTGCCAGCATGGGACAGGCGAACACTGAAGCTTTCTTT.

This clone was seen a handful of times. The chain combines TRBV30 with TRBJ1-1; perhaps TRBD1 as D (6 bases). CDR3 length: 13 amino acids. The V and J ends lost 3 bases and 2 bases respectively, with 10 bases between them. Germline loops: CDR1 GTSNPN, CDR2 SVGIG (reference sequence). The CDR3: CAWSQTGNTEAFF. The CDR3 region has the DNA TGTGCCTGGAGCCAGACAGGAAACACTGAAGCTTTCTTT.

The chain carries TRBV18 and TRBJ2-1, with D possibly matching TRBD2 (6 bases). V lost 6 bases and J 0 bases, leaving 15 bases between the germline ends. The CDR3 is made up of 16 amino acids. The germline CDR1 and CDR2 sequences are KGHSH and LQKENI. Written as DNA, the CDR3 is TGTGCCAGCTCTTCAGACGGGGGATTCTCCTACAATGAGCAGTTCTTC. This gives the protein CASSSDGGFSYNEQFF.

The gene calls are TRBV28 and TRBJ1-1, with TRBD1 matching over 8 bases. Looked up from germline, CDR1 is MDHEN and CDR2 is SYDVKM. This CDR3 is 14 amino acids long. J gave up 11 bases and V 4 bases, and 12 bases lay outside the gene matches. Written as DNA, the CDR3 is TGTGCCAGCAGTTCCGGACAGGGCGGGCGCCGGGCTTTCTTT. Protein sequence: CASSSGQGGRRAFF.

This clone has a handful of counts. The chain is built from TRBV6-5 and TRBJ1-5, with D perhaps matching TRBD1 (5 bases). Trimming pared 5 bases from V and 3 bases from J, leaving 8 bases between. CDR3 length equals 13 residues. In germline, CDR1 is MNHEY, CDR2 SVGAGI. CDR3 DNA: TGTGCCAGCAGTGGGGCGGACAATCAGCCCCAGCATTTT. It yields the protein CASSGADNQPQHF.

The V gene is TRBV6-1, the J gene TRBJ2-1, with 11 bases aligning to TRBD1. The CDR3 spans 15 residues. V trimming: 2 bases; J trimming: 7 bases; junction bases outside the gene matches: 4. Germline V gene sequence: CDR1 MNHNS, CDR2 SASEGT. The CDR3 DNA reads TGTGCCAGCAGTGAACTGGGACAGGGGGTGAATGAGCAGTTCTTC. It translates to CASSELGQGVNEQFF.

The chain combines TRBV5-1 with TRBJ2-7; 10 nucleotides line up with TRBD1. CDR1 and CDR2 (germline): SGHRS, YFSETQ. V was clipped by 2 bases and J by 4 bases; unmatched bases: 6. This CDR3 is 15 amino acids long. The DNA of the CDR3 is TGCGCCAGCAGCTTTTTGACAGGGGGCGTATACGAGCAGTACTTC. Translated, it gives CASSFLTGGVYEQYF.

The chain has TRBV20-1 and TRBJ2-5; 7 positions match TRBD1. The CDR3 sequence is 11 residues long. Per germline, CDR1 DFQATT and CDR2 SNEGSKA (reference sequence). V dropped 3 bases and J dropped 13; count of bases not matched to a gene: 8. CDR3 region: CSARGTDERYF. The CDR3 nucleotides read TGCAGTGCTAGGGGGACAGACGAGAGGTACTTC.